One sample yielded the 9 T cell receptor beta chains listed below, sequenced in a study of graft-versus-host responses after intestinal transplantation. Some clones are missing from TCRdb's copy, which holds only in-frame ones; the method was immunoSEQ multiplex PCR. The table lists 84,000 or so clones, approximately 78% of them singletons. These receptors are not linked to any known antigen. This specimen consisted of unstimulated CD4+ T cells sorted from spleen or lymph node cells, obtained before intestinal transplant. The receptor set was obtained from a human donor who received an intestinal transplant.

The V and J genes are TRBV5-1 and TRBJ1-1, with 7 bases aligning to TRBD1. Germline V lookup: CDR1 SGHRS, CDR2 YFSETQ. V gave up 6 bases and J gave up 5 bases; unmatched junction bases: 7. The CDR3 is 13 amino acids. CDR3 protein: CASTQTGRTEAFF. Here the CDR3 DNA reads TGCGCCAGCACCCAGACAGGGAGGACTGAAGCTTTCTTT.

The V gene is TRBV7-9, the J gene TRBJ2-1, with a weak D call TRBD1 (5 bases). Germline values: CDR1 SEHNR, CDR2 FQNEAQ (reference sequence). The CDR3 has 14 amino acids. V was pared by 1 base and J by 5 bases, with 9 bases between. DNA for the CDR3: TGTGCCAGCAGCTTAGTGGCAGGGCACAATGAGCAGTTCTTC. It translates to CASSLVAGHNEQFF.

This clone was seen once. The chain couples TRBV2 to TRBJ1-2, with 12 bases that match TRBD1. Germline CDR1 and CDR2: SNHLY and FYNNEI. V dropped 8 bases and J dropped 0; count of bases not matched to a gene: 7. The CDR3 is 16 residues long. In DNA form, the CDR3 reads TGTGCCAGCTTACGGGACAGGGGGCAGACTAACTATGGCTACACCTTC. This codes for CASLRDRGQTNYGYTF.

This clone was seen only once. This chain joins TRBV7-8 and TRBJ2-7; D unclear. Germline-derived CDR1 and CDR2 are SGHVS and FQNEAQ. CDR3 length equals 16 residues. V was clipped by 5 bases and J by 1 base, with 18 bases between them. CDR3: CASSPRRQAESYEQYF. DNA of the CDR3: TGTGCCAGCAGCCCCCGCCGCCAGGCCGAATCCTACGAGCAGTACTTC.

The genes are TRBV28 and TRBJ1-4, with D unresolved. The germline V gene has CDR1 MDHEN and CDR2 SYDVKM. V was shortened by 1 base and J by 3 bases, with 6 bases between the two germline ends. This CDR3 region has 14 residues. The CDR3 DNA is TGTGCCAGCAGTTTATCACGGGCTAATGAAAAACTGTTTTTT. Its translation: CASSLSRANEKLFF. The whole variable domain, filled in from reference TRBV28 and TRBJ1-4, reads DVKVTQSSRYLVKRTGEKVFLECVQDMDHENMFWYRQDPGLGLRLIYFSYDVKMKEKGDIPEGYSVSREKKERFSLILESASTNQTSMYLCASSLSRANEKLFFGSGTQLSVL.

The chain uses TRBV5-1 and TRBJ2-7, with 12 bases matching TRBD1. Germline CDR1 SGHRS, CDR2 YFSETQ. With V trimmed by 4 bases and J by 6 bases, 8 bases remained unmatched. The CDR3 spans 15 residues. The chain's CDR3 is CASSVTGTGGREQYF. CDR3 DNA: TGCGCCAGCAGCGTCACCGGGACAGGGGGCCGCGAGCAGTACTTC.

J is TRBJ2-1 and V is TRBV6-5; 8 bases map to TRBD2. The CDR3 length is 16 residues. Germline lookup yields CDR1 MNHEY and CDR2 SVGAGI. V was clipped by 0 bases and J by 6 bases; unmatched bases: 7. As DNA, the CDR3 is TGTGCCAGCAGTTACTCATCCGGGAGGGCGGTCAATGAGCAGTTCTTC. It codes for CASSYSSGRAVNEQFF.

This clone has a handful of counts. The V and J genes are TRBV4-1 and TRBJ2-1; tentative D call: TRBD2 (7 bases). CDR1 and CDR2 (germline): MGHRA, YSYEKL. CDR3 length: 15 residues. The ends were cut back, 4 bases at V and 3 bases at J, with 13 bases in the middle. CDR3 sequence reads: CASSPWGGSYNEQFF. DNA for the CDR3: TGCGCCAGCAGCCCCTGGGGGGGCAGCTACAATGAGCAGTTCTTC.

The CDR3 loop reads CASSIGLVDTQYF. The CDR3 nucleotides read TGTGCCAGTAGTATCGGCCTAGTTGATACGCAGTATTTT. V usage is TRBV19 and J usage is TRBJ2-3, with D unresolved. The CDR3 has 13 residues. Germline V gene lookup returns CDR1 LNHDA and CDR2 SQIVND (reference sequence). V lost 3 bases and J 6 bases, leaving 10 bases between the germline ends.